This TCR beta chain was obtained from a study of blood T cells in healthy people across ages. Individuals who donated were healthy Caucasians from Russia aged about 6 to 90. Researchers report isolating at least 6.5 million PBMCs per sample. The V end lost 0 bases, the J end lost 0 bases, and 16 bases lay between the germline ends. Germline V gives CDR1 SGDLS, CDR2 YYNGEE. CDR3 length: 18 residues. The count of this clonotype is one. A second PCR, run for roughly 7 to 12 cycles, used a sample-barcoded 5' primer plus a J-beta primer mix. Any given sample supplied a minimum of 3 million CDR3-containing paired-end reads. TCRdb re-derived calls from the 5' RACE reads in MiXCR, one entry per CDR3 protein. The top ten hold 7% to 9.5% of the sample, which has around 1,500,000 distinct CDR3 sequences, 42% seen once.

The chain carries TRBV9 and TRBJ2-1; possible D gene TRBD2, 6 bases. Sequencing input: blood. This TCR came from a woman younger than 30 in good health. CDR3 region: CASSVGSKTGVSYNEQFF. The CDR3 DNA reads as TGTGCCAGCAGCGTAGGGTCCAAGACGGGGGTCTCCTACAATGAGCAGTTCTTC.